This T cell receptor (beta chain) was recovered during a study of cytomegalovirus exposure and HLA in healthy donors. Study-wide points: Many donors shared some public TCRs, even though most TCR sequences were rare.

Everyone who donated was a healthy bone marrow donor. The PCR made use of 60 Vbeta and 13 Jbeta primers. The assay was immunoSEQ multiplex PCR, and TCRdb's table has in-frame clones only and misses some. The sample yields approximately 290,000 clones, about four fifths seen once. This clone appeared once. As yet, its antigen is unknown. The material sequenced was PBMCs. This receptor was identified in a girl aged 2 to 9 in good health and CMV-seronegative.

CDR3 amino acids: CAWSRQNTEAFF. The CDR3 DNA reads as TGTGCCTGGAGCAGGCAAAACACTGAAGCTTTCTTT. The chain combines TRBV30 with TRBJ1-1; the D is unclear. The CDR3 consists of 12 residues. The germline V gene has CDR1 GTSNPN and CDR2 SVGIG (reference sequence). The V gene lost 3 bases and the J gene lost 2 bases, with 7 bases spanning the gap. The entire variable domain, with the rest obtained from reference TRBV30 and TRBJ1-1, is as follows: SQTIHQWPATLVQPVGSPLSLECTVEGTSNPNLYWYRQAAGRGLQLLFYSVGIGQISSEVPQNLSASRPQDRQFILSSKKLLLSDSGFYLCAWSRQNTEAFFGQGTRLTVV.